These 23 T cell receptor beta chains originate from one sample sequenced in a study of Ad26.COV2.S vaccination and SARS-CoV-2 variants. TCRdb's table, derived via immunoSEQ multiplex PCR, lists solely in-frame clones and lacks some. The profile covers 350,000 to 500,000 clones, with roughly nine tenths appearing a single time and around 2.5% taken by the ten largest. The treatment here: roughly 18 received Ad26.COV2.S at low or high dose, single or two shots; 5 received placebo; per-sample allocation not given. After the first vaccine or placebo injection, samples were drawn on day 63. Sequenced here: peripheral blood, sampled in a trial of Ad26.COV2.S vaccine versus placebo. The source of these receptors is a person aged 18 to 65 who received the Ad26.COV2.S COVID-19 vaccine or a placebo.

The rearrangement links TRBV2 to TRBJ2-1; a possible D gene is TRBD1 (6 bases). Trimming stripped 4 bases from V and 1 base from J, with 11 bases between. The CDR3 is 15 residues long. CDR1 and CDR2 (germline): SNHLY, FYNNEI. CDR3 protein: CASSGDTGSYNEQFF. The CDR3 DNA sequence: TGTGCCAGCAGTGGGGACACGGGGTCCTACAATGAGCAGTTCTTC.

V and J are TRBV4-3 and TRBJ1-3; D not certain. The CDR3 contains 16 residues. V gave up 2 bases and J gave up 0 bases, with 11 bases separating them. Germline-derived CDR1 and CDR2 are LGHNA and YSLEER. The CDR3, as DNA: TGCGCCAGCAGCCAATTCCTATCGGGCTCTGGAAACACCATATATTTT. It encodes CASSQFLSGSGNTIYF.

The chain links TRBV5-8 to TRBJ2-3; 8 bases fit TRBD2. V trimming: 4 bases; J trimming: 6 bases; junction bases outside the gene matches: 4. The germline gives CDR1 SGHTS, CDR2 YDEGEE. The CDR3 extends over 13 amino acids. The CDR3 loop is CASSRGGWDTQYF. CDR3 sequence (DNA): TGTGCCAGCAGCCGGGGGGGGTGGGATACGCAGTATTTT.

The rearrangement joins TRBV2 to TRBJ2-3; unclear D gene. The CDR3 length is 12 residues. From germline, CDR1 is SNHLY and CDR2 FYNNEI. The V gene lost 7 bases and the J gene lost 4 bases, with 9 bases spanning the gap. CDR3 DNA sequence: TGTGCCAGCACCCCCCCAGCAGATACGCAGTATTTT. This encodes CASTPPADTQYF.

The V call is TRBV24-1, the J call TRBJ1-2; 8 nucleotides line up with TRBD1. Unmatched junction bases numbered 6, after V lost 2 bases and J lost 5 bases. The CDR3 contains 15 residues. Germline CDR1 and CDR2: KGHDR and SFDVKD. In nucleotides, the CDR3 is TGTGCCACCAGTGATTGGACAGGGCAAGGATATGGCTACACCTTC. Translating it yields CATSDWTGQGYGYTF.

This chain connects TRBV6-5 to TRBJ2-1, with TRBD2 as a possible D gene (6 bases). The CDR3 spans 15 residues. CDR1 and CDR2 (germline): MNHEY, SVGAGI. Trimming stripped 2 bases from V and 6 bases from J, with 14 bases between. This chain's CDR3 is CASSYVGRGANEQFF. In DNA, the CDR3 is TGTGCCAGCAGTTACGTGGGGCGCGGGGCCAATGAGCAGTTCTTC.

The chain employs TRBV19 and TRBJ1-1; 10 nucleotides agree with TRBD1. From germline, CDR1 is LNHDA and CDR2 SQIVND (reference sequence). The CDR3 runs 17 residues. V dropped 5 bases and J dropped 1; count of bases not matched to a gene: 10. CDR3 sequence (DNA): TGTGCCAGTAGTTTCATATGGGACAGGGGATCGAACACTGAAGCTTTCTTT. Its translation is CASSFIWDRGSNTEAFF. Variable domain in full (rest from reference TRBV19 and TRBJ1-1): DGGITQSPKYLFRKEGQNVTLSCEQNLNHDAMYWYRQDPGQGLRLIYYSQIVNDFQKGDIAEGYSVSREKKESFPLTVTSAQKNPTAFYLCASSFIWDRGSNTEAFFGQGTRLTVV.

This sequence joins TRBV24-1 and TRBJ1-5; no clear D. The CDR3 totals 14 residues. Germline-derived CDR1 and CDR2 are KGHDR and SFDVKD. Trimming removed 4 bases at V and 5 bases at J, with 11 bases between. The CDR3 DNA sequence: TGTGCCACCAGTGAGGGTAATGGAGATCAGCCCCAGCATTTT. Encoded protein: CATSEGNGDQPQHF.

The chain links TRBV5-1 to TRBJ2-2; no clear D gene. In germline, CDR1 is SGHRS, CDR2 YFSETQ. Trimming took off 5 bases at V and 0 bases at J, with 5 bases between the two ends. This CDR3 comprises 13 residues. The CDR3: CASRMTNTGELFF. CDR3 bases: TGCGCCAGCAGGATGACGAACACCGGGGAGCTGTTTTTT.

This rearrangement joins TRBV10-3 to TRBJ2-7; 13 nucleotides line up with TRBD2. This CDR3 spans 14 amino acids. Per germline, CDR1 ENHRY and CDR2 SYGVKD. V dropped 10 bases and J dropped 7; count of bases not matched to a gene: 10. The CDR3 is CATRTSGSLLEQYV. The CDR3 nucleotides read TGTGCCACCAGGACTAGCGGGAGTTTATTGGAGCAGTACGTC.

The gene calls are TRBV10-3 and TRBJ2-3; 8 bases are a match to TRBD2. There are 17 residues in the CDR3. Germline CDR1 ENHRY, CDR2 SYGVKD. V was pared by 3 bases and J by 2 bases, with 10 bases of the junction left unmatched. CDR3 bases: TGTGCCATCAGTGAAACTCCGGGACTAGGGATCACAGATACGCAGTATTTT. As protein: CAISETPGLGITDTQYF.

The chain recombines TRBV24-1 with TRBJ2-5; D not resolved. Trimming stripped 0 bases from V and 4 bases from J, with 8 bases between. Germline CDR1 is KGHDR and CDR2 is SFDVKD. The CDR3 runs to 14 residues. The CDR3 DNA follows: TGTGCCACCAGTGATTTGGGTTCCCCAGAGACCCAGTACTTC. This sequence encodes CATSDLGSPETQYF.

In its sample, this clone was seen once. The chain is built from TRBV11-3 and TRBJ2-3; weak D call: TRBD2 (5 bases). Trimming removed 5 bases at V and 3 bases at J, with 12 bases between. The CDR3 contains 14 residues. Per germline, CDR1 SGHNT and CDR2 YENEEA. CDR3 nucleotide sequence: TGTGCCAGCAGCCCCGCCGGGAATACAGATACGCAGTATTTT. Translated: CASSPAGNTDTQYF.

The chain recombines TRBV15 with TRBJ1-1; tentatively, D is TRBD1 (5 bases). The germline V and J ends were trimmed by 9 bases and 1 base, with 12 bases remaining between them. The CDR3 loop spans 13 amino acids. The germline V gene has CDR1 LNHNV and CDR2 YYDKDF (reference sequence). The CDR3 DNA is TGTGCCACAGCCTTCGGGGGGAACACTGAAGCTTTCTTT. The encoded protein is CATAFGGNTEAFF.

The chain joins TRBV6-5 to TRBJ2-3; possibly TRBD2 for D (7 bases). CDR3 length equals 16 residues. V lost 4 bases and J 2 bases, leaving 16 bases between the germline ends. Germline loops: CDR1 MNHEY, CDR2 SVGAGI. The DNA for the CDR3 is TGTGCCAGCAGTTTGTGGGGGGGCACGGACACAGATACGCAGTATTTT. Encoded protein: CASSLWGGTDTDTQYF.

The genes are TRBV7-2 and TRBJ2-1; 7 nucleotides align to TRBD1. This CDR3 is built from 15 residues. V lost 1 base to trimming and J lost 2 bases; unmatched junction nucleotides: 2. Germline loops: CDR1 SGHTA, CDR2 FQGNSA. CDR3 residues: CASSLDRGPYNEQFF. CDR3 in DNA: TGTGCCAGCAGCTTAGACAGGGGACCCTACAATGAGCAGTTCTTC.

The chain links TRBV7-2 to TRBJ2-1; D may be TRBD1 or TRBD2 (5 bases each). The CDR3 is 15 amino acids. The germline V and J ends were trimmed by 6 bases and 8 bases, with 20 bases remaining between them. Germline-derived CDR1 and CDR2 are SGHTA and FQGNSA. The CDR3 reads CASRKPGGGGDEQFF. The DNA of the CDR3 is TGTGCCAGCAGAAAACCTGGGGGTGGAGGCGATGAGCAGTTCTTC.

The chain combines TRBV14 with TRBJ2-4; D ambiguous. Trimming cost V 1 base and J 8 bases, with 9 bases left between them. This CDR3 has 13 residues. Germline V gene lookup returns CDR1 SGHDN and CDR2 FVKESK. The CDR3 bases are TGTGCCAGCAGCCAAGTCGGGTCTGACATTCAGTACTTC. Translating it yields CASSQVGSDIQYF.

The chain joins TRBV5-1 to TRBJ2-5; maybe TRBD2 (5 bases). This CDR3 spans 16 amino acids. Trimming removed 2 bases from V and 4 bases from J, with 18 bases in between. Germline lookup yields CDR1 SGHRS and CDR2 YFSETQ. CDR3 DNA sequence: TGCGCCAGCAGCTTCTCCCGGCCGGGAAAGGGAGAGACCCAGTACTTC. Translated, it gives CASSFSRPGKGETQYF.

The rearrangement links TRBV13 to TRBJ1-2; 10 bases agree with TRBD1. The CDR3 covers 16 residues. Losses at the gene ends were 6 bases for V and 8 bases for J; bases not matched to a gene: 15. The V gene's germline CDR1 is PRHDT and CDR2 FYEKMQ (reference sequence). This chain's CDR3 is CASRKADRGLLWGYTF. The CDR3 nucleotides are TGTGCCAGCAGAAAAGCCGACAGGGGGCTTCTCTGGGGCTACACCTTC. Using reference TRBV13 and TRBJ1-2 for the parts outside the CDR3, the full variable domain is AAGVIQSPRHLIKEKRETATLKCYPIPRHDTVYWYQQGPGQDPQFLISFYEKMQSDKGSIPDRFSAQQFSDYHSELNMSSLELGDSALYFCASRKADRGLLWGYTFGSGTRLTVV.

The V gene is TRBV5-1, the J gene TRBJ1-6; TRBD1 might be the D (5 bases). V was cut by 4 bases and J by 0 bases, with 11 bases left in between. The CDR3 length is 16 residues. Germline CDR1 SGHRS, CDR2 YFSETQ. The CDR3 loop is CASSPSRDSYNSPLHF. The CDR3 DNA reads TGCGCCAGCAGCCCCTCCAGGGACTCCTATAATTCACCCCTCCACTTT.

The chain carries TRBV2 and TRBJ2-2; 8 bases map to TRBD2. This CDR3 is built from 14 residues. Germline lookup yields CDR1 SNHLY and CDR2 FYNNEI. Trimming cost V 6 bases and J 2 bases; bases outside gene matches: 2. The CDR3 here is CASRGTRNTGELFF. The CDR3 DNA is TGTGCCAGCAGGGGGACTAGAAACACCGGGGAGCTGTTTTTT.

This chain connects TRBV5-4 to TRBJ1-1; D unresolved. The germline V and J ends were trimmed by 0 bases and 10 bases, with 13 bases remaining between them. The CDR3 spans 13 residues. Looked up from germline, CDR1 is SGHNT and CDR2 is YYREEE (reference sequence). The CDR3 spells CASSLDPEVPAFF. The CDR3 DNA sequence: TGTGCCAGCAGCTTGGACCCGGAAGTCCCAGCTTTCTTT.